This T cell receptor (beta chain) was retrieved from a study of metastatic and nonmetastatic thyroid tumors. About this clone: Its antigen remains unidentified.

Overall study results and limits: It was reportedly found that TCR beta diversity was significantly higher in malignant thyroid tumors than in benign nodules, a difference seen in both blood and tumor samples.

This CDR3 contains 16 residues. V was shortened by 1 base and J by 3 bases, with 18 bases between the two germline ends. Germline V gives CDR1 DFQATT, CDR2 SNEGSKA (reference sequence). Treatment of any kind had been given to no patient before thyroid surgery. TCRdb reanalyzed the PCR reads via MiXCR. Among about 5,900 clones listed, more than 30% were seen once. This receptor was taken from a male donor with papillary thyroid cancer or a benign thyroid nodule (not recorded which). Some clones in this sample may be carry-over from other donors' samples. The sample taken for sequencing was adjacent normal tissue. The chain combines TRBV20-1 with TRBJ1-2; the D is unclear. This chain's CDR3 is CSARAFYGRTDYGYTF. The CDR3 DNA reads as TGCAGTGCTAGAGCTTTTTACGGGCGGACGGACTATGGCTACACCTTC.